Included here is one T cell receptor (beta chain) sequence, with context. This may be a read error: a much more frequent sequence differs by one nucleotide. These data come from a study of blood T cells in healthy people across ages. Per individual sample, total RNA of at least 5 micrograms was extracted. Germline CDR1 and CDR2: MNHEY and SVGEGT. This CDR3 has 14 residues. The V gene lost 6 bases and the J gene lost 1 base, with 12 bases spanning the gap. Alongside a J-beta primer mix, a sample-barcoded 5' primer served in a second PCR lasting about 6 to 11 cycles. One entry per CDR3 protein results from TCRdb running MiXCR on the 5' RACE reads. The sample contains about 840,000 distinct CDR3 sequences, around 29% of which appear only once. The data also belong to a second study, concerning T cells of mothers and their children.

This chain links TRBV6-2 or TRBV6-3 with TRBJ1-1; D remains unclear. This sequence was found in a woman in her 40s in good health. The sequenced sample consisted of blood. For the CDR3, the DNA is TGTGCCAGCAGCCCCATGGGGTGGAACACTGAAGCTTTCTTT. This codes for CASSPMGWNTEAFF.